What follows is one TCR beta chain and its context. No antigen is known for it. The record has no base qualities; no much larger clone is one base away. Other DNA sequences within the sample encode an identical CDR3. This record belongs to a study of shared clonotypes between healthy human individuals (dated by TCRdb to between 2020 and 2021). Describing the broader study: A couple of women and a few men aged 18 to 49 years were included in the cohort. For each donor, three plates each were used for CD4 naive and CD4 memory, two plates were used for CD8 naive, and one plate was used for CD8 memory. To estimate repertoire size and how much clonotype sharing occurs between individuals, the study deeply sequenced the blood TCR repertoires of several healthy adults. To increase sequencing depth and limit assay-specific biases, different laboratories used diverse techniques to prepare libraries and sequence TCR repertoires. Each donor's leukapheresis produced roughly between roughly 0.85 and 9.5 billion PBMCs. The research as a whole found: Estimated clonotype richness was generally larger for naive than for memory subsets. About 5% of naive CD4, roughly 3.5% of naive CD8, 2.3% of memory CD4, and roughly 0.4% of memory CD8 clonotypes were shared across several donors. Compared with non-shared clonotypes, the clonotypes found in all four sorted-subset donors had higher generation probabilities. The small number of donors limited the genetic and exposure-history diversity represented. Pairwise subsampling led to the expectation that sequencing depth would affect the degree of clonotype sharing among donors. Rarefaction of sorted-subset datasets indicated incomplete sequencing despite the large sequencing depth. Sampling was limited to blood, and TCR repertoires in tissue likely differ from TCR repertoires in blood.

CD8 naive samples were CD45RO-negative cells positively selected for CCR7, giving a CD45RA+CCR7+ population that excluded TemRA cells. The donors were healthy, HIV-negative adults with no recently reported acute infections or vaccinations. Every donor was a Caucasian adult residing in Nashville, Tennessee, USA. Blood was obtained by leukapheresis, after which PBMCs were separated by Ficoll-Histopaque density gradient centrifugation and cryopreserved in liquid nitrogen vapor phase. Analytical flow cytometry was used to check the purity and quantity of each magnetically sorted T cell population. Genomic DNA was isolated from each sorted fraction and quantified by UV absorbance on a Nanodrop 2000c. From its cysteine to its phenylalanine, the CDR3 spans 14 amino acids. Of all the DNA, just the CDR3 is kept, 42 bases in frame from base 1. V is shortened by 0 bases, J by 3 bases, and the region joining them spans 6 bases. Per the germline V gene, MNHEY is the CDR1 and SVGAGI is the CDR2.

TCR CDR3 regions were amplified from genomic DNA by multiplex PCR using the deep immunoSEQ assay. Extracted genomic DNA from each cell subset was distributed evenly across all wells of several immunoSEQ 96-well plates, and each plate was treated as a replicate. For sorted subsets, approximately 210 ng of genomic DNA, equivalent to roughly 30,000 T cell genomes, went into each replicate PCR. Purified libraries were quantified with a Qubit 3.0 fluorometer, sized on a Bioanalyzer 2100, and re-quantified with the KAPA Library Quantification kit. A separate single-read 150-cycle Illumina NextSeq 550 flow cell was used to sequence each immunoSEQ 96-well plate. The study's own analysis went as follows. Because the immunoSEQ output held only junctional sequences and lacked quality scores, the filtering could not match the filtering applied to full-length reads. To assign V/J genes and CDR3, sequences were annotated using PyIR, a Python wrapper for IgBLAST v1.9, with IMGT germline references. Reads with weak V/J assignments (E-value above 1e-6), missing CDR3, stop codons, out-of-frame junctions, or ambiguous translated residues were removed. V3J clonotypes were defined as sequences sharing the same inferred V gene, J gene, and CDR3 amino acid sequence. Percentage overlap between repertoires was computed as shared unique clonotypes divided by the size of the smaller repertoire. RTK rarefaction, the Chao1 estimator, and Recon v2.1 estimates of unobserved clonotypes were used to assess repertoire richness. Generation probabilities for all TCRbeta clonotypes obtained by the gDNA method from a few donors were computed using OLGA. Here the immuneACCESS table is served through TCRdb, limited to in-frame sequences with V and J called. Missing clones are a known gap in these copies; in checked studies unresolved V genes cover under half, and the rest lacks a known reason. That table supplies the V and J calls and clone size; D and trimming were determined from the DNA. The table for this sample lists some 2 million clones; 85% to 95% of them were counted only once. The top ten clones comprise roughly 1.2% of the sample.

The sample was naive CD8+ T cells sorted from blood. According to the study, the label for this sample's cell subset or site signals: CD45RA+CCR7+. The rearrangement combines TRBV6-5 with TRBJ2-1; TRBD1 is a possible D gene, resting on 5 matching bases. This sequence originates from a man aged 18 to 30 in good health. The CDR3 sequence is CASSYSDNYNEQFF. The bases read TGTGCCAGCAGTTACTCGGACAACTACAATGAGCAGTTCTTC.